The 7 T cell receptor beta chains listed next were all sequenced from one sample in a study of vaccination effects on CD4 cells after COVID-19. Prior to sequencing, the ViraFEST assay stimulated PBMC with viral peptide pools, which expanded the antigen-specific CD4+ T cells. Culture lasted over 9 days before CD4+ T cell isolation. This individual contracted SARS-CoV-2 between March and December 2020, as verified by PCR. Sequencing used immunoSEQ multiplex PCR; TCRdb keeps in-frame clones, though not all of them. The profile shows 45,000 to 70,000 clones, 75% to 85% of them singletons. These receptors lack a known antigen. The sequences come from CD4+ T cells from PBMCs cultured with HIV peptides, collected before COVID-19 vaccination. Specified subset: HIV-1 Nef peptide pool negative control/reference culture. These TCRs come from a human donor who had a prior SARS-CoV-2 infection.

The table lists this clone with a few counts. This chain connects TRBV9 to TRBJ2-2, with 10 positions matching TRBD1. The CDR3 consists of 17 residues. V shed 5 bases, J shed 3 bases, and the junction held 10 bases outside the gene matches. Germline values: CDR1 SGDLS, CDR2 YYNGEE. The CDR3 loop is CASRKDRGVGHTGELFF. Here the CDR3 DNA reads TGTGCCAGCAGAAAGGACAGGGGGGTGGGTCACACCGGGGAGCTGTTTTTT.

The CDR3 loop reads CASSLVDRGGAPLNYGYTF. The DNA of the CDR3 is TGTGCCAGCAGCTTGGTCGACAGGGGAGGGGCGCCCCTTAACTATGGCTACACCTTC. The chain combines TRBV5-8 with TRBJ1-2; 8 bases map to TRBD1. CDR1 and CDR2 from the germline V gene are SGHTS and YDEGEE. This CDR3 spans 19 amino acids. The trim removed 0 bases at V and 1 base at J, leaving 14 bases unmatched.

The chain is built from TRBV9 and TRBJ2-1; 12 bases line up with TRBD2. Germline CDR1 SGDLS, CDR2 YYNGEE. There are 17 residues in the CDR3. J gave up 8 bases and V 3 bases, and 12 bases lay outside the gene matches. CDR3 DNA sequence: TGTGCCAGCAGCGGAAGTCTAGCGGGGGGGCTAATTGATGAGCAGTTCTTC. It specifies CASSGSLAGGLIDEQFF.

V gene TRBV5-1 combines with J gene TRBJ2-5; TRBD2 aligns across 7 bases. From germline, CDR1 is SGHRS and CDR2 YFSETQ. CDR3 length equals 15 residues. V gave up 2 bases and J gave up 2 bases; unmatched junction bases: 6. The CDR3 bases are TGCGCCAGCAGCTTACTCTCTAGCGGTCAAGAGACCCAGTACTTC. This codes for CASSLLSSGQETQYF.

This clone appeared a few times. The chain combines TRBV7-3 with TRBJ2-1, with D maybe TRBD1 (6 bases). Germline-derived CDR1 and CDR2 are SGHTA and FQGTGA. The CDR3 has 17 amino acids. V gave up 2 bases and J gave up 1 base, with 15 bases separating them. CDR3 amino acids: CASSLVPQGQSYNEQFF. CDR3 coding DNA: TGTGCCAGCAGCTTAGTCCCCCAGGGGCAATCCTACAATGAGCAGTTCTTC.

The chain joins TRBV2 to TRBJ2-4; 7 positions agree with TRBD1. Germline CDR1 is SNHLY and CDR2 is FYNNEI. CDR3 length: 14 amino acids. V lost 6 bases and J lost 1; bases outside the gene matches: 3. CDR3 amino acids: CASSPTGAKNIQYF. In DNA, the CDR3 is TGTGCCAGCAGCCCGACAGGGGCCAAAAACATTCAGTACTTC.

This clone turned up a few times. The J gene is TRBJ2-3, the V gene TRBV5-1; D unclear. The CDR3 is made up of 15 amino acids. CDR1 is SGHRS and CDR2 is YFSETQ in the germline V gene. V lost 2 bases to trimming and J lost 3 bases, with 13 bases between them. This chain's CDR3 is CASSFGRLGTDTQYF. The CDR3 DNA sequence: TGCGCCAGCAGCTTCGGCCGACTGGGGACAGATACGCAGTATTTT.